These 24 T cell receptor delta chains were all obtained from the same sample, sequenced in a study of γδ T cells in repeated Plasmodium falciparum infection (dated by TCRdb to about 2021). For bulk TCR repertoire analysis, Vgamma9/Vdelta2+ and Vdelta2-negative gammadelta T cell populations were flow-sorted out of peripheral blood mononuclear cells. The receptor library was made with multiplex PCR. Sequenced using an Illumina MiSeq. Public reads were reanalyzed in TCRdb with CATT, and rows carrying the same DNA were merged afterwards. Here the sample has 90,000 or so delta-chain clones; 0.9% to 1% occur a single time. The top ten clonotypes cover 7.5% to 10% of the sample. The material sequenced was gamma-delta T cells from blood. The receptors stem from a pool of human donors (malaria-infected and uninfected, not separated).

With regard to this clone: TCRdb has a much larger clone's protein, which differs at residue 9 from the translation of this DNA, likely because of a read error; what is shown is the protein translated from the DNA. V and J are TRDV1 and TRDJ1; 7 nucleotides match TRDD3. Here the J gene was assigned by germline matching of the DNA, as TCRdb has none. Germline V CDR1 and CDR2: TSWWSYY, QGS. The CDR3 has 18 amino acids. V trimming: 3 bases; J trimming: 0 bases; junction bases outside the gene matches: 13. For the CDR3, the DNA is TGTGCTCTTGGGGACGGCTCCTGGAGGATACGAGACACCGATAAACTCATCTTT. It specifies CALGDGSWRIRDTDKLIF.

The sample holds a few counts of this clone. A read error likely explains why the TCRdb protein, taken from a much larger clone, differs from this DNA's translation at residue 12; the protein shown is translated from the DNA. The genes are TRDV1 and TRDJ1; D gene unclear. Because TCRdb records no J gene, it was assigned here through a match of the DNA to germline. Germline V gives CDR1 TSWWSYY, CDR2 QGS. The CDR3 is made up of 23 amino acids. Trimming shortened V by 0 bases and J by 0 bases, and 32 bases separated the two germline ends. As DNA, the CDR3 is TGTGCTCTTGGGGAACTAAGTACTTTGACAGTACCCCATGCGCCAATTTACACCGATAAACTCATCTTT. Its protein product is CALGELSTLTVPHAPIYTDKLIF.

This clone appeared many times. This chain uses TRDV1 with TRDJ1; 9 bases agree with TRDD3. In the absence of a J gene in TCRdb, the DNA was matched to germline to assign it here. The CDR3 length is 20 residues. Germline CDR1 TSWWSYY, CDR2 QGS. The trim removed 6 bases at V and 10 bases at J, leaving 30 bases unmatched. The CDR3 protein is CALGGPQPTFTGGPNPGLIF. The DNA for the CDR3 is TGTGCTCTTGGTGGTCCCCAACCAACCTTTACTGGGGGACCTAACCCGGGACTCATCTTT.

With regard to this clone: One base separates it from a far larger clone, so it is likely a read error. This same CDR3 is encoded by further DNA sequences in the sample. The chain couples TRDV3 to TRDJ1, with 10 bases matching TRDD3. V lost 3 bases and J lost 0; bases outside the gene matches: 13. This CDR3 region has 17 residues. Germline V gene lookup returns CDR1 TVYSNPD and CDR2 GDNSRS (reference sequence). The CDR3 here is CAFPPPTGGSDTDKLIF. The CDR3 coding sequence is TGTGCCTTCCCCCCCCCGACTGGGGGATCAGACACCGATAAACTCATCTTT.

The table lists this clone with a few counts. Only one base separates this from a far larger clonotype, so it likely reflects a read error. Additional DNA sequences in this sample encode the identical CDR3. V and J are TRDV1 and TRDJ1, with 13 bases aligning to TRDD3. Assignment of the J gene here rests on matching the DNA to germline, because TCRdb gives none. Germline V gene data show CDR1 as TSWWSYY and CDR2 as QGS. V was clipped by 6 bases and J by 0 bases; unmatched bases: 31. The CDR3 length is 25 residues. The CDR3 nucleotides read TGTGCTCTTGGTGAATTACCTTTCACAAGGACTGGGGGATACGCGCGCCGACTGTACACCGATAAACTCATCTTT. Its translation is CALGELPFTRTGGYARRLYTDKLIF.

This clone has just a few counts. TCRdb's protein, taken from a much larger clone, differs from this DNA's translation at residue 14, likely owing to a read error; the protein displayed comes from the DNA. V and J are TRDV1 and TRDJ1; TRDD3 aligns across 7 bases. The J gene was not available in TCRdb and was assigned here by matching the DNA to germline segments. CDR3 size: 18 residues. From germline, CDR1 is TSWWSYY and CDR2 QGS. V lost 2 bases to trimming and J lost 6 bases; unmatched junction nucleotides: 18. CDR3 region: CALGEDNWGRREANKLIF. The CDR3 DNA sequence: TGTGCTCTTGGGGAAGATAACTGGGGCCGACGGGAGGCCAATAAACTCATCTTT.

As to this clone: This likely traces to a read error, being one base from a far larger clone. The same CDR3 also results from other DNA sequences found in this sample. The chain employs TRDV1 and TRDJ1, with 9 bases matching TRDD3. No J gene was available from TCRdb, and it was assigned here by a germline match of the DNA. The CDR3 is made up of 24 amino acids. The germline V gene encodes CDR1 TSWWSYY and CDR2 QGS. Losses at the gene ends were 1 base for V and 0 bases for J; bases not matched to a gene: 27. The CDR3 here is CALGERGFYPYWGRRGRYTDKLIF. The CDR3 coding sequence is TGTGCTCTTGGGGAACGAGGCTTCTACCCTTACTGGGGGAGACGGGGTAGGTACACCGATAAACTCATCTTT.

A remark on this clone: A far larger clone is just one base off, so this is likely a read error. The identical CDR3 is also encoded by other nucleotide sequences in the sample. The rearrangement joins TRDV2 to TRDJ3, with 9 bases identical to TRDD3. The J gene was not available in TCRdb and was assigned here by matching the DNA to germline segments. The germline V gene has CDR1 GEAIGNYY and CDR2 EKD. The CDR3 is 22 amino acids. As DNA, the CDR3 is TGTGCCTGTGACACCGTCATCGCAAGGGGATACGAGAGCTCCTGGGACACCCGGCAGATGTTTTTC. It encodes CACDTVIARGYESSWDTRQMFF.

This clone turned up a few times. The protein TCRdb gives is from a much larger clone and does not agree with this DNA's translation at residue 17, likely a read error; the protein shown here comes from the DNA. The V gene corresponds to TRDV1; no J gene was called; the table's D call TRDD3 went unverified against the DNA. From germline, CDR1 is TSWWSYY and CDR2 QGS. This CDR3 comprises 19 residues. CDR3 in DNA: TGTGCTCTTGGGGAACTATCCTACCAGGGGGATAGCTACACCGATAAACACATCTTT. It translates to CALGELSYQGDSYTDKHIF.

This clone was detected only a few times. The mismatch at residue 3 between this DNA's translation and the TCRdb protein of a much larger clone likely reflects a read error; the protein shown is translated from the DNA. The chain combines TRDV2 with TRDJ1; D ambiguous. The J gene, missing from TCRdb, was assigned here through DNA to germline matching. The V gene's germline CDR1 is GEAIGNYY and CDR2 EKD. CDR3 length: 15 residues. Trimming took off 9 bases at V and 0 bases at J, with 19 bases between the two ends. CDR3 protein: CASGKVSSDTDKLIF. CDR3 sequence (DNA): TGTGCCAGCGGCAAGGTTAGTTCGGACACCGATAAACTCATCTTT.

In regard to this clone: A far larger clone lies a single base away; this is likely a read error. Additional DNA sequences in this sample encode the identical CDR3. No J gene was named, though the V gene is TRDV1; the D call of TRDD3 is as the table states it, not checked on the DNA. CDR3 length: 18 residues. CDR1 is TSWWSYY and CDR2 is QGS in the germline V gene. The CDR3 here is CALGFYESGGLYTDKLIF. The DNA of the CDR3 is TGTGCTCTTGGGTTCTACGAATCTGGGGGATTGTACACCGATAAACTTATCTTT.

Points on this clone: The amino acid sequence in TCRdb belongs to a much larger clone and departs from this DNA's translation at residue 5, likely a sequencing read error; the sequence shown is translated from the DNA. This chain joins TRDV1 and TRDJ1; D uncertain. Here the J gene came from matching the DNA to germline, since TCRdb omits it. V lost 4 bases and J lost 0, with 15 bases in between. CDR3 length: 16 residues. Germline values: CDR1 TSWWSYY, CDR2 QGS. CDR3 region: CALGGPRWTNTDKLIF. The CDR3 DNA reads TGTGCTCTTGGGGGACCGAGATGGACAAACACCGATAAACTCATCTTT.

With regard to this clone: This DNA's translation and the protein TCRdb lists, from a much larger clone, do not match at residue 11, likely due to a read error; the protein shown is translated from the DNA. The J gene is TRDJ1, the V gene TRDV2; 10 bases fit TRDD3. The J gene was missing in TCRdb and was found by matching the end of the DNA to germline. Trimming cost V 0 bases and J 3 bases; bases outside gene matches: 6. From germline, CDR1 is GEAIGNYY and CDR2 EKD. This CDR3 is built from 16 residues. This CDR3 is CACDTGGYGYADKLIF. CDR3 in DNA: TGTGCCTGTGACACCGGGGGATACGGCTACGCCGATAAACTCATCTTT.

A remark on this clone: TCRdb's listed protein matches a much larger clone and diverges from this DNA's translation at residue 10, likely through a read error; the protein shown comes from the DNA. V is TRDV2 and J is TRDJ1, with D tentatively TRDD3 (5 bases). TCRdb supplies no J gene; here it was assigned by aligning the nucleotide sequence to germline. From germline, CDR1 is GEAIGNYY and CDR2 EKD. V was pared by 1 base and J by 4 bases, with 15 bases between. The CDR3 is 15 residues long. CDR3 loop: CACDTGARVIDKLIF. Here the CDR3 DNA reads TGTGCCTGTGACACGGGGGCTCGAGTCATCGATAAACTCATCTTT.

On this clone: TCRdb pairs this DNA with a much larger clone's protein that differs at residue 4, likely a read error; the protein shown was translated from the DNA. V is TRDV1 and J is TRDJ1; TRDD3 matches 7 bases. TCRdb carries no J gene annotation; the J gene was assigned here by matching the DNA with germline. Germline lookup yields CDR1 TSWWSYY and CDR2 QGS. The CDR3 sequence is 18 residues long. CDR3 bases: TGTGCTCTTAGGGATGATACAGGACGGGGGATTAGCGCCGATAAACTCATCTTT. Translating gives CALRDDTGRGISADKLIF.

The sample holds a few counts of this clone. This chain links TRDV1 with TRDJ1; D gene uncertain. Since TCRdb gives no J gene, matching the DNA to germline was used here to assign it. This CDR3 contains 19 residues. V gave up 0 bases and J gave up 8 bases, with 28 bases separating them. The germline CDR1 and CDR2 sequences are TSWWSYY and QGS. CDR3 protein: CALGELEAGLFKGTVKLIF. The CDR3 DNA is TGTGCTCTTGGGGAACTAGAAGCCGGGCTCTTCAAGGGTACAGTAAAACTCATCTTT.

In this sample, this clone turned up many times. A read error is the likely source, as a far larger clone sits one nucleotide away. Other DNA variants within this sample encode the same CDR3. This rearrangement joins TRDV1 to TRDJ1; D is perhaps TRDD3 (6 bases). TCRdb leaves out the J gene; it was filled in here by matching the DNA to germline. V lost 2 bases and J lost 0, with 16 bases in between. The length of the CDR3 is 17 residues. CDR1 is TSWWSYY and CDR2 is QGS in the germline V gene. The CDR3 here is CALGELAWIPYTDKLIF. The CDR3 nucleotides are TGTGCTCTTGGGGAATTGGCTTGGATACCGTACACCGATAAACTCATCTTT.

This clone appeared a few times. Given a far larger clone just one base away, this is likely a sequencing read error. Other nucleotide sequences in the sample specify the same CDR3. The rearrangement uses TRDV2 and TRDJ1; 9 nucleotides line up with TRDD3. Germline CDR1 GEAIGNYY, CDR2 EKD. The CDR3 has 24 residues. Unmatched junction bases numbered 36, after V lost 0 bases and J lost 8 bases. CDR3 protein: CACDTLETPVLGEKTPWNNDKLIF. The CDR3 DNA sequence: TGTGCCTGTGACACCCTGGAGACTCCGGTACTGGGGGAGAAAACGCCGTGGAATAATGACAAACTCATCTTT.

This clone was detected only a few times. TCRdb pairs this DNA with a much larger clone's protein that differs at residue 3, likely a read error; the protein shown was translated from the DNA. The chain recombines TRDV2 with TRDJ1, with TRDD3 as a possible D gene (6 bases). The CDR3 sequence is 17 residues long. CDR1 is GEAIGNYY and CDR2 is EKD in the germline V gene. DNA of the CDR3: TGTGCCCGTGACACCGTCGGGGGGACTAGTAAGGCCGATAAACTCATCTTT. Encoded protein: CARDTVGGTSKADKLIF.

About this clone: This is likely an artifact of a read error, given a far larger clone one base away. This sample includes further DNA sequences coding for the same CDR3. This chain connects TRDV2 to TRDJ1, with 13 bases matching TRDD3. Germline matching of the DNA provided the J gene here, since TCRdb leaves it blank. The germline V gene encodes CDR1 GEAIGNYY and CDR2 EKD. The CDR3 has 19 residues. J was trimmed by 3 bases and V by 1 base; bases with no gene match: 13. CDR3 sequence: CACDTVLLGDTLYSDKLIF. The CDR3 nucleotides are TGTGCCTGTGACACAGTACTACTGGGGGATACGCTGTACTCCGATAAACTCATCTTT.

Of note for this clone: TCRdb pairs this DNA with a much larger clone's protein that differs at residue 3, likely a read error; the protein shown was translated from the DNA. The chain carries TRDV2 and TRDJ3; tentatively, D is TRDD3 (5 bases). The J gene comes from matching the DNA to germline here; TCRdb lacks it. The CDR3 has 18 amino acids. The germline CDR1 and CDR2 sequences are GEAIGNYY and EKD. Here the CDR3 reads CARDTVDISSWDTRQMFF. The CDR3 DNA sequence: TGTGCCCGTGACACCGTGGATATAAGCTCCTGGGACACCCGACAGATGTTTTTC.

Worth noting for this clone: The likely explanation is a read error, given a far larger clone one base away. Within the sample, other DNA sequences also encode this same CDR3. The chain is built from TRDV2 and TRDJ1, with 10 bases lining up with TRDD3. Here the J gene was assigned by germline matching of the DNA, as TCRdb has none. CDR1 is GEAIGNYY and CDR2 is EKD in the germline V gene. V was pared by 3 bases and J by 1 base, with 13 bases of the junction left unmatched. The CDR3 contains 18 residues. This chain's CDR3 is CACDPLTGDTRPTDKLIF. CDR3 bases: TGTGCCTGTGACCCTCTTACGGGGGATACGCGGCCCACCGATAAACTCATCTTT.

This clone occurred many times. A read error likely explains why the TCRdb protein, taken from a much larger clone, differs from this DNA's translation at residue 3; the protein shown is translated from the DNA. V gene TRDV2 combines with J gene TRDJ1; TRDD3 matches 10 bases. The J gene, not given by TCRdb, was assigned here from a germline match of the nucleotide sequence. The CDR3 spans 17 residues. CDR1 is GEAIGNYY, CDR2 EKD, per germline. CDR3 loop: CARDTLDTGGYTDKLIF. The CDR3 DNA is TGTGCCCGTGACACACTGGATACTGGGGGATACACCGATAAACTCATCTTT.

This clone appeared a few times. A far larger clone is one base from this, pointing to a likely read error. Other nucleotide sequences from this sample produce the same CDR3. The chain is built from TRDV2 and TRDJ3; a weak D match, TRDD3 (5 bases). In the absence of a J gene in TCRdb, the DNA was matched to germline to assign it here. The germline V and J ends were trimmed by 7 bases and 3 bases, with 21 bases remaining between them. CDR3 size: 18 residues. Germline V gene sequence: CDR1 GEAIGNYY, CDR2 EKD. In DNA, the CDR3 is TGTGCCTGCGATGTCGTTACTGGAACTAACTGGGACACCCGACAGATGTTTTTC. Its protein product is CACDVVTGTNWDTRQMFF.